This record covers a single T cell receptor (beta chain). The antigen is undetermined. In the same sample, other DNA sequences code for this CDR3. Researchers ran the PCR with 60 Vbeta and 13 Jbeta primers. Here immunoSEQ multiplex PCR was the method, and the copy in TCRdb shows in-frame clones only, minus some. This repertoire shows approximately 160,000 clones, roughly two thirds found once; its top ten account for less than 5%. These data belong to a study of cytomegalovirus exposure and HLA in healthy donors. Whole-study findings and limits: The study put 150 to 200 TCR beta chains on its list as cytomegalovirus-associated. Most TCR sequences were uncommon, yet certain public TCRs appeared in many donors. For most subjects, TCR beta sequences were reported to predict HLA-A and HLA-B alleles with accuracy. On later analysis, the bulk of CMV-associated TCR beta chains appeared to be HLA-restricted.

Trimming took 6 bases from V and 6 from J; bases not matched to a gene: 7. CDR1 and CDR2 (germline): MNHEY, SVGAGI. The CDR3 totals 14 residues. The chain employs TRBV6-5 and TRBJ2-7, with 11 positions matching TRBD2. This TCR was sampled from a woman younger than 30 in good health and CMV-seropositive. Sequenced sample: PBMCs. The chain's CDR3 is CASSYSGRGGEQYF. The CDR3, as DNA: TGTGCCAGCAGCTATAGCGGGAGGGGAGGCGAGCAGTACTTC.